A single sample is the source of the 24 T cell receptor beta chains below, sequenced in a study of blood T cell repertoires in COVID-19. TCRdb's copy holds only in-frame clones and misses some; the assay was immunoSEQ multiplex PCR. The table records around 330,000 clones, about nine tenths of them present only once. The sample consisted of peripheral blood. These receptors all stem from a woman in her 30s with COVID-19, enrolled during active disease.

This chain connects TRBV14 to TRBJ2-7; 7 nucleotides agree with TRBD2. V lost 5 bases, J lost 2 bases, and 3 bases stayed unmatched. The CDR3 contains 13 residues. Germline V gene sequence: CDR1 SGHDN, CDR2 FVKESK. The CDR3 sequence: CASSSGGTYEQYV. CDR3 coding DNA: TGTGCCAGCAGCTCGGGGGGAACCTACGAGCAGTACGTC.

V usage is TRBV6-2 or TRBV6-3 and J usage is TRBJ1-5; D remains ambiguous. Germline CDR1 is MNHEY and CDR2 is SVGEGT. This CDR3 spans 12 amino acids. Trimming took 2 bases from V and 8 from J, leaving 7 bases between them. The CDR3 DNA is TGTGCCAGCAGTTACCTCACGGAGCCCCAGCATTTT. Protein: CASSYLTEPQHF.

V and J are TRBV2 and TRBJ1-1; 7 bases match TRBD1. The CDR3 totals 14 residues. Germline CDR1 and CDR2: SNHLY and FYNNEI. V shed 5 bases and J 7 bases; nucleotides not matched to a gene: 10. CDR3 DNA sequence: TGTGCCAGCAGTATAAGCAGGGGGTTGCTTGAAGCTTTCTTT. It yields the protein CASSISRGLLEAFF.

This clone has a handful of counts. This chain uses TRBV5-1 with TRBJ2-2; tentatively, D is TRBD1 (5 bases). V was clipped by 1 base and J by 7 bases, with 14 bases between them. Per the germline V gene, CDR1 is SGHRS and CDR2 is YFSETQ. The CDR3 has 15 amino acids. For the CDR3, the DNA is TGCGCCAGCAGCTTGCTTAGCAGGGCGGTCGGGGAGCTGTTTTTT. It translates to CASSLLSRAVGELFF. The variable domain in full, with the rest retrieved from reference TRBV5-1 and TRBJ2-2, is KAGVTQTPRYLIKTRGQQVTLSCSPISGHRSVSWYQQTPGQGLQFLFEYFSETQRNKGNFPGRFSGRQFSNSRSEMNVSTLELGDSALYLCASSLLSRAVGELFFGEGSRLTVL.

This clone came up once. The chain employs TRBV5-6 and TRBJ2-1; 9 bases map to TRBD2. Looked up from germline, CDR1 is SGHDT and CDR2 is YYEEEE. Trimming removed 7 bases from V and 3 bases from J; junction bases left unmatched: 11. This CDR3 region has 16 residues. The chain's CDR3 is CASHFLAGAFYNEQFF. The CDR3 DNA is TGTGCCAGCCACTTTTTAGCGGGGGCCTTCTACAATGAGCAGTTCTTC. Full variable domain (missing parts from reference TRBV5-6 and TRBJ2-1): DAGVTQSPTHLIKTRGQQVTLRCSPKSGHDTVSWYQQALGQGPQFIFQYYEEEERQRGNFPDRFSGHQFPNYSSELNVNALLLGDSALYLCASHFLAGAFYNEQFFGPGTRLTVL.

This clone came up once. V usage is TRBV3-1 (or the pseudogene TRBV3-2) and J usage is TRBJ1-6, with TRBD1 matching over 7 bases. The V segment lost 2 bases and the J segment 0 bases; nucleotides outside the gene matches: 7. The CDR3 contains 18 residues. The germline V gene encodes CDR1 LGHDT and CDR2 YNNKEL (reference sequence). The CDR3 sequence is CASSQIGGPNSYNSPLHF. Written as DNA, the CDR3 is TGTGCCAGCAGCCAAATAGGGGGCCCCAACTCCTATAATTCACCCCTCCACTTT.

This sequence joins TRBV4-2 and TRBJ2-1; TRBD2 agrees at 12 bases. Trimming cost V 1 base and J 0 bases; bases outside gene matches: 10. This CDR3 has 20 amino acids. CDR1 is LGHNA, CDR2 YNFKEQ, per germline. CDR3 DNA sequence: TGTGCCAGCAGCCAAGGCCTTGGGCTAGCGGGGGGGCCCTCCTACAATGAGCAGTTCTTC. The encoded protein is CASSQGLGLAGGPSYNEQFF.

This chain links TRBV19 with TRBJ2-3; 8 bases are shared with TRBD1. Germline trimming cut 4 bases from V and 6 bases from J; bases unmatched to any gene: 9. There are 15 residues in the CDR3. The germline V gene has CDR1 LNHDA and CDR2 SQIVND (reference sequence). The CDR3 sequence is CASSRLGQVRDTQYF. The DNA for the CDR3 is TGTGCCAGTAGTAGATTGGGACAGGTCCGGGATACGCAGTATTTT.

The rearrangement joins TRBV7-8 to TRBJ1-5; D is unclear. Germline-derived CDR1 and CDR2 are SGHVS and FQNEAQ. The CDR3 sequence is 13 residues long. Trimming shortened V by 5 bases and J by 0 bases, and 5 bases separated the two germline ends. The DNA for the CDR3 is TGTGCCAGCAGCCATTATAGCAATCAGCCCCAGCATTTT. This sequence encodes CASSHYSNQPQHF.

The chain carries TRBV29-1 and TRBJ2-5; the D is unclear. The CDR3 has 12 amino acids. Per germline, CDR1 SQVTM and CDR2 ANQGSEA. V was cut by 4 bases and J by 1 base, with 7 bases left in between. This CDR3 is CSVVTTQETQYF. The CDR3 bases are TGCAGCGTTGTCACTACCCAAGAGACCCAGTACTTC.

This chain joins TRBV4-3 and TRBJ1-3; TRBD1 matches at 9 bases. The V and J ends lost 8 bases and 0 bases, in that order; junction bases with no gene match: 11. The CDR3 consists of 17 residues. Germline V gives CDR1 LGHNA, CDR2 YSLEER. Here the CDR3 DNA reads TGCGCCAGCCGCGAAAAGACAGGGGGTTTCTCTGGAAACACCATATATTTT. Translation gives CASREKTGGFSGNTIYF.

V gene TRBV7-2 combines with J gene TRBJ2-1, with D possibly matching TRBD2 (7 bases). Trimming stripped 11 bases from V and 6 bases from J, with 23 bases between. Germline CDR1 and CDR2: SGHTA and FQGNSA. The CDR3 has 15 residues. CDR3 sequence reads: CADVGGGPLGNEQFF. The CDR3 DNA reads as TGTGCCGACGTAGGGGGGGGGCCCCTCGGCAATGAGCAGTTCTTC.

V is TRBV7-2 and J is TRBJ1-2, with D perhaps matching TRBD1 (6 bases). Deletions cut 4 bases from V and 4 bases from J, with 10 bases between. The CDR3 spans 13 residues. Germline loops: CDR1 SGHTA, CDR2 FQGNSA. CDR3 DNA sequence: TGTGCCAGCAGCTCGGACAGAGCCTATGGCTACACCTTC. This sequence encodes CASSSDRAYGYTF.

The chain is built from TRBV30 and TRBJ1-6; D remains unclear. This CDR3 spans 12 amino acids. The V end lost 3 bases, the J end lost 4 bases, and 4 bases lay between the germline ends. Germline CDR1 is GTSNPN and CDR2 is SVGIG (reference sequence). This CDR3 reads CAWSQYNSPLHF. Written as DNA, the CDR3 is TGTGCCTGGAGCCAGTATAATTCACCCCTCCACTTT.

This rearrangement joins TRBV2 to TRBJ1-2; 9 nucleotides line up with TRBD1. Trimming took 0 bases from V and 5 from J; bases not matched to a gene: 4. CDR1 and CDR2 (germline): SNHLY, FYNNEI. This CDR3 contains 15 residues. The DNA for the CDR3 is TGTGCCAGCAGTGAAGCAGGGGGGACAGGGTATGGCTACACCTTC. It encodes CASSEAGGTGYGYTF.

The chain couples TRBV7-3 to TRBJ1-1, with D perhaps TRBD1 (5 bases). Between the trimmed V and J ends, which lost 0 bases and 1 base, there was a span of 9 bases. This CDR3 has 15 residues. CDR1 and CDR2 (germline): SGHTA, FQGTGA. The chain's CDR3 is CASSLTPGGNTEAFF. CDR3 DNA: TGTGCCAGCAGCTTAACGCCGGGGGGGAACACTGAAGCTTTCTTT.

The chain is built from TRBV28 and TRBJ2-7, with a tentative D call TRBD1 (5 bases). The CDR3 sequence is 14 residues long. Deletions cut 5 bases from V and 2 bases from J, with 13 bases between. CDR1 and CDR2 (germline): MDHEN, SYDVKM. CDR3 protein: CASSKPPGTYEQYV. The CDR3 DNA follows: TGTGCCAGCAGTAAACCCCCAGGGACCTACGAGCAGTACGTC.

V gene TRBV18 combines with J gene TRBJ1-1, with TRBD1 as a possible D gene (6 bases). CDR1 and CDR2 (germline): KGHSH, LQKENI. The V end was cut by 3 bases, the J end by 1 base, with 9 bases between. The CDR3 has 14 residues. The CDR3 spells CASSPWGQNTEAFF. For the CDR3, the DNA is TGTGCCAGCTCACCTTGGGGACAGAACACTGAAGCTTTCTTT.

The genes are TRBV5-1 and TRBJ2-7, with 9 bases lining up with TRBD1. With 4 bases clipped from V and 2 bases from J, the junction kept 7 bases outside the gene matches. The CDR3 has 15 amino acids. CDR1 is SGHRS, CDR2 YFSETQ, per germline. For the CDR3, the DNA is TGCGCCAGCAGCCCTGGACAGGGGCAGACCTACGAGCAGTACTTC. Its translation is CASSPGQGQTYEQYF.

The chain joins TRBV29-1 to TRBJ2-2; 10 bases align to TRBD2. V trimming: 6 bases; J trimming: 5 bases; junction bases outside the gene matches: 12. The germline CDR1 and CDR2 sequences are SQVTM and ANQGSEA. This CDR3 contains 16 residues. The CDR3 here is CSVGSSGGPPTGELFF. The CDR3 DNA reads TGCAGCGTGGGGTCTAGCGGGGGCCCCCCGACCGGGGAGCTGTTTTTT.

The rearrangement links TRBV4-2 to TRBJ2-5; D unclear. The CDR3 runs 14 residues. The germline gives CDR1 LGHNA, CDR2 YNFKEQ. V was clipped by 1 base and J by 0 bases, with 6 bases between them. The CDR3, as DNA: TGTGCCAGCAGCCAAGGAGGATACCAAGAGACCCAGTACTTC. Protein: CASSQGGYQETQYF.

The chain combines TRBV7-9 with TRBJ2-5; D is uncertain. Germline assignment: CDR1 SEHNR and CDR2 FQNEAQ (reference sequence). Trimming took 1 base from V and 4 from J, leaving 10 bases between them. The CDR3 length is 14 residues. CDR3 sequence reads: CASSLGSPGETQYF. The CDR3 coding sequence is TGTGCCAGCAGCTTAGGTTCTCCGGGAGAGACCCAGTACTTC.

This chain connects TRBV4-1 to TRBJ2-7, with 11 positions matching TRBD1. The ends lost 4 bases at V and 4 bases at J; junction bases unmatched: 12. This CDR3 region has 17 residues. The germline gives CDR1 MGHRA, CDR2 YSYEKL. The DNA of the CDR3 is TGCGCCAGCAGCCCCCCAGGAGGGACAGGGGGAGCATACGAGCAGTACTTC. It specifies CASSPPGGTGGAYEQYF.

The rearrangement links TRBV3-1 (or the pseudogene TRBV3-2) to TRBJ1-5; D not certain. The germline CDR1 and CDR2 sequences are LGHDT and YNNKEL (reference sequence). The CDR3 consists of 18 residues. V lost 6 bases to trimming and J lost 3 bases, with 24 bases between them. CDR3 in DNA: TGTGCCAGCAGACCTCGGCTTGGACTAGAGGAGATCAATCAGCCCCAGCATTTT. The encoded protein is CASRPRLGLEEINQPQHF.